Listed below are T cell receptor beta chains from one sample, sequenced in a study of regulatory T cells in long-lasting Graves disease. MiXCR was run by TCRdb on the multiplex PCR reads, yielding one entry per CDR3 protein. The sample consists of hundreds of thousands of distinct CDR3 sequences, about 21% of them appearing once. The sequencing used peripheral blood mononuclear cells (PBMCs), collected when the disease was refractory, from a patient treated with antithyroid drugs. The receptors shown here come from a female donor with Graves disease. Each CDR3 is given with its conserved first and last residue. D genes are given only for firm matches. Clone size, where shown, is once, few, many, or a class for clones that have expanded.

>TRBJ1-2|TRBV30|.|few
TGTGCCTGGAGTGTTTCTCCGGAAGGCGGCTACACCTTC
CAWSVSPEGGYTF
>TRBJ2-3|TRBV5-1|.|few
TGCGCCAGCAACATCGGAGGGGGAGGAAACACAGATACGCAGTATTTT
CASNIGGGGNTDTQYF
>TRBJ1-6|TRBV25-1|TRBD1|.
TGTGCCAGCAGTGAGGCAACCGGGACAGTGAATTCACCCCTCCACTTT
CASSEATGTVNSPLHF
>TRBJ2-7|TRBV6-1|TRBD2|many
TGTGCCAGCACCCTAGCGGGAGGGAACAAGTACGAGCAGTACTTC
CASTLAGGNKYEQYF
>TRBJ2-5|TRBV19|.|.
TGTGCCAGTAGTAGGAGTATAAGCGAGTCCCAGTACTTC
CASSRSISESQYF
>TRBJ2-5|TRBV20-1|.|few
TGCAGTGAACGGGACCAAGAGACCCAGTACTTC
CSERDQETQYF
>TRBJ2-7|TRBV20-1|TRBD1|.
TGCAGTGCTAGGGGGACAGGGGGTTTCCACTACGAGCAGTACTTC
CSARGTGGFHYEQYF
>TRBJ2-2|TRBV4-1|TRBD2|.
TGCGCCAGCAGCCAGGAGGCGGGAGCCACCGGGGAGCTGTTTTTT
CASSQEAGATGELFF
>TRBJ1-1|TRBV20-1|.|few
TGCAGTGCTGGGGCTCTGAACACTGAAGCTTTCTTT
CSAGALNTEAFF
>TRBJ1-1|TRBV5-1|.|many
TGCGCCAGCAGCTTGGACAGCACTGAAGCTTTCTTT
CASSLDSTEAFF
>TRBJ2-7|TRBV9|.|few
TGTGCCAGCAGCGTAGACTGGACCTACGAGCAGTACTTC
CASSVDWTYEQYF
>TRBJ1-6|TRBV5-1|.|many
TGCGCCAGCAGCTGGGAACAGGATTCACCCCTCCACTTT
CASSWEQDSPLHF
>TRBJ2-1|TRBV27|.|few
TGTGCCAGCAGTTTCGCTACCCAAGGAAATGAGCAGTTCTTC
CASSFATQGNEQFF
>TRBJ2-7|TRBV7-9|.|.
TGTGCCAGCAGCTTAGTCGGTTACTACGAGCAGTACTTC
CASSLVGYYEQYF
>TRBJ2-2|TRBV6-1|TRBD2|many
TGTGCCAGCACCCCTAGCGGGCCGAACACCGGGGAGCTGTTTTTT
CASTPSGPNTGELFF
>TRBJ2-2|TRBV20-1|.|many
TGCAGTGCTAGAGGTTCTAGCTGGGACACCGGGGAGCTGTTTTTT
CSARGSSWDTGELFF
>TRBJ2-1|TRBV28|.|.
TGTGCCAGCTCCCCTAGGGTGACCTCCTACAATGAGCAGTTCTTC
CASSPRVTSYNEQFF
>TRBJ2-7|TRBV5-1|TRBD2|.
TGCGCCAGCGGGGGTAGCGGGAGTGGCTACGAGCAGTACTTC
CASGGSGSGYEQYF
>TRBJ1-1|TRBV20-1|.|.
TGCAGTGCTAGAAATACAGGAATGGAAGCTTTCTTT
CSARNTGMEAFF
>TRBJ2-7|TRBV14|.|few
TGTGCCAGCAGCCCCAACCGGGACACCCACTACGAGCAGTACTTC
CASSPNRDTHYEQYF
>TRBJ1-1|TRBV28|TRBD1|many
TGTGCCAGCAGCGATACAGGGGGCCAAGCTTTCTTT
CASSDTGGQAFF
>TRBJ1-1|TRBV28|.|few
TGTGCCAGCACCCACACTCGGGCCACTGAAGCTTTCTTT
CASTHTRATEAFF
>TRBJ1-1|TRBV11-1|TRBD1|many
TGTGCCAGCAGCTTCGGACAGGCCACTGAAGCTTTCTTT
CASSFGQATEAFF
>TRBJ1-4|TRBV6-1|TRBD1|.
TGTGCCAGCAGTCGGCCTAGGGGGCCTAATGAAAAACTGTTTTTT
CASSRPRGPNEKLFF
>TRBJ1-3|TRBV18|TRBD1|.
TGTGCCAGCTCACCATGGGACAGCTCTGGAAACACCATATATTTT
CASSPWDSSGNTIYF
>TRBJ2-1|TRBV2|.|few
TGTGCCAGCAGAGGGGACCCGAGCTCCTACAATGAGCAGTTCTTC
CASRGDPSSYNEQFF
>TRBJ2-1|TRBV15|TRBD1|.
TGTGCCACCAGCAGACCTGGGACAGGGGCGGGGAATGAGCAGTTCTTC
CATSRPGTGAGNEQFF
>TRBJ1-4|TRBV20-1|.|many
TGCAGTGCCCAGACCGACTGGGATGAAAAACTGTTTTTT
CSAQTDWDEKLFF
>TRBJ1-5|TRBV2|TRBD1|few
TGTGCCAGCAGTCGGCCAGGGGGGGGGGATCAGCCCCAGCATTTT
CASSRPGGGDQPQHF
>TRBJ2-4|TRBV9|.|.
TGTGCCAGCAGCGTAGATTCGGGAGCTGCCAAAAACATTCAGTACTTC
CASSVDSGAAKNIQYF
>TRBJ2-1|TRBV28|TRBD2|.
TGTGCCAGCAGTTTTGGCGGGAGGGTCAACAATGAGCAGTTCTTC
CASSFGGRVNNEQFF
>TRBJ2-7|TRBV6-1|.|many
TGTGCCAGCAGTGATTCGTGGGGCGGATTAACGCACGAGCAGTACTTC
CASSDSWGGLTHEQYF
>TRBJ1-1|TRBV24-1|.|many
TGTGCCACCAGTGATGGGGGGCAGGGGCCATCCCCTGAAGCTTTCTTT
CATSDGGQGPSPEAFF
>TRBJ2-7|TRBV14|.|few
TGTGCCAGCAGTCAGGACAGCGGCTACGAGCAGTACTTC
CASSQDSGYEQYF
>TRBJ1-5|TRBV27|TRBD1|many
TGTGCCAGCAGTCAACAGGGGGAACTCAATCAGCCCCAGCATTTT
CASSQQGELNQPQHF
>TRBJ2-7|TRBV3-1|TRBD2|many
TGTGCCAGCAGCCAAGACGGGGCTAGCGGGTACGAGCAGTACTTC
CASSQDGASGYEQYF
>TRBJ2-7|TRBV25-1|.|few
TGTGCCAGCAGTGCCCCGGGACGTGCCCCCTACGAGCAGTACTTC
CASSAPGRAPYEQYF
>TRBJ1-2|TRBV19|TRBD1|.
TGTGCCAGCAGGACAGGGCGAGGCTACACCTTC
CASRTGRGYTF
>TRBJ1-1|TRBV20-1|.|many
TGCAGTGCTAGAGATTCACGGGGCCACACTGAAGCTTTCTTT
CSARDSRGHTEAFF
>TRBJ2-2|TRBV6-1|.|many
TGTGCCAGTTCCCCCCAGGGCTATTTCAGCGGGGAGCTGTTTTTT
CASSPQGYFSGELFF
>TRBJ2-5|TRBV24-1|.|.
TGTGCCACCAGTGACGCCCCGGGGAGGGCCCAGGGGGCCCAGTACTTC
CATSDAPGRAQGAQYF
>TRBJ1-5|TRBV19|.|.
TGTGCCAGTAGTCTGTTGGGGGATCAGCCCCAGCATTTT
CASSLLGDQPQHF
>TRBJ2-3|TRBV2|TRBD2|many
TGTGCCAGCACCGGACCGGGACTAGCGGGAGCAGATACGCAGTATTTT
CASTGPGLAGADTQYF
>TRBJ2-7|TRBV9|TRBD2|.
TGTGCCAGCAGCGTAGGGGGGGGTCTGGGCGAGCAGTACTTC
CASSVGGGLGEQYF
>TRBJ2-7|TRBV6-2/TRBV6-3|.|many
TGCGCCAGCAGTGAGGGCAGGTTGGGTACAGAGCAGTACTTC
CASSEGRLGTEQYF
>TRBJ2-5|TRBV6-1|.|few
TGTGCCAGCAGTGGGCTAGTCTCTTCGTCTCAAGAGACCCAGTACTTC
CASSGLVSSSQETQYF
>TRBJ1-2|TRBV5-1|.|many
TGCGCCAGCAGCTTGGTGGGCAGCGAGGGCGGCTACACCTTC
CASSLVGSEGGYTF